This TCR beta chain was captured by sequencing in a study of cytomegalovirus exposure and HLA in healthy donors. Study results and limitations: Upon later analysis, HLA-associated TCR beta chains proved more clonally expanded than other, equally common chains.

The V gene lost 11 bases and the J gene lost 1 base, with 14 bases spanning the gap. The germline V gene has CDR1 SEHNR and CDR2 FQNEAQ (reference sequence). This CDR3 has 13 amino acids. 13 Jbeta primers and 60 Vbeta primers were used for the PCR. Here immunoSEQ multiplex PCR was the method, and the copy in TCRdb shows in-frame clones only, minus some. Here the sample spans roughly 180,000 clones, 9.5% being singletons. This clone has a handful of counts. Its target is not known. The clonotype originates from a woman aged 25 to 39 in good health and CMV-seropositive. This chain uses TRBV7-9 with TRBJ1-1; a weak D match, TRBD1 (6 bases). Sequencing was done on a sample of PBMCs. The CDR3 sequence: CAGTRQANTEAFF. The CDR3, as DNA: TGTGCCGGGACCCGACAGGCGAACACTGAAGCTTTCTTT.